This paragraph covers one TCR beta chain sequence. What antigen it recognizes has not been identified. Base qualities are not provided; no much larger clone lies one nucleotide away. The same CDR3 can be traced to other DNA sequences in this sample. Library preparation employed the immunoSEQ multiplex PCR assay. The multiplex PCR relied on a mix of 60 forward primers for TCR Vbeta segments and 13 reverse primers for TCR Jbeta segments. Amplification of the CDR3 region of rearranged TCR beta genes was performed with a multiplex PCR assay on genomic DNA. The amplified TCR beta libraries were sequenced on the Illumina HiSeq System as 87-base-pair reads. Per the source publication's procedure: Across the 670 or so repertoires, a later analysis counted about 81 million unique TCR beta chains, approximately 12 million of which were shared by at least two donors. To remove PCR and sequencing errors, raw reads were error-corrected and collapsed into unique sequences using a nearest-neighbor algorithm that merged closely related sequences. To assign V, D and J gene segments, CDR3 sequences were aligned to IMGT reference sequences. For a sequence to be retained, a match of at least six nucleotides was required to both a V gene segment and a J gene segment. A rearrangement was called productive if the CDR3 had no stop codons and remained in frame with V and J, and every other rearrangement was called non-productive. Following IMGT convention, CDR3 was defined as the stretch from the second conserved V-encoded cysteine up to the conserved J-encoded phenylalanine. In an earlier analysis of 587 of the donors, sequences lacking an unambiguous match to a single V gene segment were excluded. In an earlier analysis of about 590 of the donors, a V segment was called functional when productive rearrangements were above 56.7%, and segregating when the standard deviation between donors exceeded 5%. To diagnose cytomegalovirus status from the catalog of TCR beta chain sequences, a statistical classification framework was built. A later analysis assigned V and J genes by comparing TCR nucleotide sequences with IMGT/GENE-DB human TR gene sequences. A later analysis assigned CDR3 sequences and most-parsimonious VDJ recombination scenarios with the TCRdist pipeline. In a later analysis, each TCR beta chain was defined by its CDR3 amino acid sequence together with its V-gene family, and reads lacking a unique V-gene family were excluded. As a way to deal with suspected cross-contamination and a sequencing artifact, a later analysis dropped 500 to 700 nucleotide sequences that were highly shared and had low generation probability. In a later analysis, a clonal expansion index was calculated for each public chain from normalized within-repertoire ranks of inferred template counts. A later analysis computed generation probabilities with a VDJ recombination model fitted to out-of-frame rearrangements, and checked the results against IGoR. A later analysis scored TCR-TCR, TCR-HLA and TCR-CMV co-occurrence with hypergeometric tests, applying a repertoire-size bias correction to TCR pairs. A later analysis estimated false discovery rates by permuting HLA or CMV assignments 20 times. A later analysis grouped co-occurring TCRs with DBSCAN, adding TCRdist sequence similarity when clustering within HLA-allele-positive subsets. Repertoires with fewer than 30,000 or more than 120,000 public chains, plus five repertoires with anomalous nucleotide sharing, were excluded from co-occurrence clustering. Imported from immuneACCESS, the table was reduced by TCRdb to in-frame sequences with V and J called. These copies leave out some clones; in studies compared against another copy, an unresolved V gene accounts for under half, and the cause of the remainder is not known. The V and J calls and clone size are taken from that table; D and trimming were inferred from the DNA. The sample table lists around 95,000 clones, around four fifths of them with a count of one. In total, the top ten clones hold roughly 3.9% of the sample.

The data belong to a study of cytomegalovirus exposure and HLA in healthy donors (dated by TCRdb to about 2017). Broadly, across the study: An earlier analysis of around 600 of the donors reported more than 250 Gb of sequence data and about 100 million unique TCR beta sequences from about 200 million T cells. The study used immunosequencing to profile the T cell repertoires of 666 subjects and linked those repertoires to cytomegalovirus serostatus. Donor age, sex, ethnicity and CMV serostatus were compiled alongside the repertoire data. An earlier analysis of more than 450 of the donors used high-throughput TCR beta sequencing to judge whether each TCR beta V gene segment behaved as functional or pseudogenic. Class I and class II HLA loci were covered by the typing at four-digit resolution. The number of donors typed differed by locus, with 629-630 for A, B, C, DRB1 and DQB1, roughly 520 for DQA1, approximately 570 for DPA1, and approximately 470 for DPB1. Rather than using new phenotypic data, the later analysis identified candidate immune exposures from TCR beta sequences and from how often those sequences occurred across donors. Of the roughly 400 genotyped donors, approximately 82% fell in the genetic ancestry cluster associated with self-reported Caucasian donors. Genome-wide SNP genotypes for about 60% of the roughly 670 donors were used in a later genetic analysis, which treated that subset as a discovery cohort. Every repertoire in the discovery cohort had been generated on one and the same sequencing platform. Across approximately 400 genotyped donors of the cohort, an average of roughly 250,000 unique TCR beta nucleotide sequences per donor were sequenced, and approximately 17% of those sequences were non-productive. Five DR-DQ haplotypes were treated as single units for association and clustering because of strong linkage in the cohort. An early release covering roughly 640 HLA-typed donors comprised approximately 300 gigabases of sequencing data and around 85 million unique TCR sequences. To study patterns of TCR occurrence, a later analysis re-analyzed previously published TCR beta repertoires from hundreds of donors and added high-resolution HLA genotyping. In addition to the first cohort of about 650 subjects, a separate validation cohort of 130 or so different subjects was used. The study aimed to test whether signatures of past pathogen exposure could be identified by cataloging public T cell receptors. High-throughput TCR immunosequencing, statistical association of individual TCRs with disease status, and machine learning were combined to predict cytomegalovirus infection status.

The full study reports these points: The authors suggested that the approach could potentially be extended to other disease states and immunological phenotypes. A further reported finding was that TCR beta sequences accurately predicted the HLA-A and HLA-B alleles for most subjects in the first cohort. Because HLA typing was missing for some donors at each locus, association tests included only the typed subset. Sequencing depth was assumed to be roughly uniform across donors in the presence/absence analyses, though that assumption may not hold. Most CMV-associated TCR beta chains appeared to be HLA-restricted in a later analysis, and the HLA associations seemed to be driven largely by CMV exposure. According to a later analysis, parvovirus B19, influenza, CMV and Epstein-Barr virus appeared linked to several top co-occurrence clusters. In a later analysis, TCR association rates were found to vary across HLA loci, with the most associated TCRs seen for DRB1 alleles and the fewest for HLA-C alleles. In the study, approximately 160 TCR beta chains were listed as associated with cytomegalovirus. Across donors, most TCR sequences were observed very rarely, whereas some public TCRs were present in many individuals. V-gene and J-gene trimming of TCR beta chains was associated with a missense DCLRE1C variant in a later genetic analysis, and the association was replicated in an independent cohort. In a later genetic analysis, fewer N-insertions in productive TCRs were reported among donors in an Asian-associated ancestry cluster than the roughly 640-donor mean. In this cohort, only TCR beta chains were sequenced, and detectable features were limited by the absence of alpha or paired-chain data. Broadly in line with IMGT annotations, most TCR beta V segments showed up in productive rearrangements about 87% or about 30% of the time in an earlier analysis of approximately 640 of the donors. Compared with equally common non-associated chains, HLA-associated TCR beta chains in a later analysis were more clonally expanded and had lower generation probabilities. Specific HLA alleles were associated with some 15,000 TCR beta sequences at a false discovery rate of 0.05 in a later analysis. In both the original and validation cohorts, the classifier was reported to diagnose cytomegalovirus status with high specificity and sensitivity. Because counts were too low, around 17 rarely observed V segments, including chromosome 9 orphons, were left out of the earlier analysis of 587 of the donors. The only immune exposure information available for the cohort was CMV serostatus. Linkage disequilibrium might explain the correlated functional status among segregating V segments, but an unknown experimental factor could not be ruled out. Three of the identified cytomegalovirus-associated TCR beta chains were confirmed in vitro to be specific for cytomegalovirus antigens. Some IMGT-functional V segments, including TRBV6-2 and TRBV6-3, could not be told apart with the 87-base-pair reads, so those segments were excluded. A cluster of highly shared sequence variants was judged likely to be a technical artifact of the sequencing pipeline. When HLA alleles, especially DR and DQ, strongly co-occurred, attributing TCR associations to individual alleles was difficult.

The cohort comprised fewer than 750 healthy bone marrow donors. At the time of sampling, all cohort members were nominally healthy, though unrecorded immune exposures were likely present. The donor was CMV seropositive and was included in the group of 250 to 300 seropositive cohort members. Every donor gave a peripheral blood sample, and the peripheral blood mononuclear cells from that sample were used for TCR beta sequencing. Genomic DNA was extracted from the blood cell samples with the Qiagen DNeasy Blood Extraction Kit. The CDR3 has 13 amino acids, counting the end cysteine and phenylalanine. Only the CDR3 DNA is retained, 39 bases long and in frame from the first base. CDR1 SGHRS and CDR2 YFSETQ were looked up in the germline V gene. V loses 0 bases of germline sequence and J loses 4 bases, and the interval between the two ends is 8 bases.

The specimen was PBMCs. The source is a woman aged 40 to 50 in good health and CMV-seropositive. This chain is built from TRBV5-1 and TRBJ2-7; the D region possibly corresponds to TRBD1 (6 bases align). In nucleotide form, the sequence is TGCGCCAGCAGCTTGGACAGGGCTTACGAGCAGTACTTC. The encoded protein is CASSLDRAYEQYF. Where the CDR3 stops, the reference TRBV5-1 and TRBJ2-7 genes take over; the full variable domain is KAGVTQTPRYLIKTRGQQVTLSCSPISGHRSVSWYQQTPGQGLQFLFEYFSETQRNKGNFPGRFSGRQFSNSRSEMNVSTLELGDSALYLCASSLDRAYEQYFGPGTRLTVT.